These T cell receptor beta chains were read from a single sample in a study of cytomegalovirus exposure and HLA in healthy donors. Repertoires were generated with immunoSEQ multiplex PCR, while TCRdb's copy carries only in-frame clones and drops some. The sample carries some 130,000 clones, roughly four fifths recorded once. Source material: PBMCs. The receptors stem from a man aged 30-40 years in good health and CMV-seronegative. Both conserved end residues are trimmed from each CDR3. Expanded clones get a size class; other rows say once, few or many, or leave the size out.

CDR3aa: ASSALETDTQY
abundance: .
v_gene: TRBV5-6

CDR3aa: ASSQESFREAKNIQY
abundance: once
v_gene: TRBV4-2

CDR3aa: SVITREATYEQY
abundance: .
v_gene: TRBV29-1

CDR3aa: ASSPFVNTEAF
abundance: once
v_gene: TRBV6-6

CDR3aa: ASSPTHYSIAADTQY
abundance: .
v_gene: TRBV9

CDR3aa: ASSLGLRGANYGYT
abundance: .
v_gene: TRBV28

CDR3aa: AIRPDMAGQPQH
abundance: .
v_gene: TRBV10-3

CDR3aa: ASSIYGTSSDTDTQY
abundance: .
v_gene: TRBV19

CDR3aa: ASSYGGSRAYNEQF
abundance: .
v_gene: TRBV7-8

CDR3aa: ASSGLAPRSPGANVLT
abundance: .
v_gene: TRBV9

CDR3aa: ASSQLPGHLQETQY
abundance: .
v_gene: TRBV23-1

CDR3aa: ASSRGLAGLYEQY
abundance: once
v_gene: TRBV5-5

CDR3aa: ASRRDIMNEQY
abundance: .
v_gene: TRBV2

CDR3aa: ASSQGETSSYNEQF
abundance: .
v_gene: TRBV4-1

CDR3aa: ASSNGTPQRDEQY
abundance: .
v_gene: TRBV5-1

CDR3aa: ASSLGGSSSTGELF
abundance: .
v_gene: TRBV5-1

CDR3aa: ASSGAGVNTIY
abundance: .
v_gene: TRBV6-1

CDR3aa: ASSFGTGGNYNEQF
abundance: .
v_gene: TRBV5-4

CDR3aa: ASSLGTSGYNEQF
abundance: .
v_gene: TRBV11-2

CDR3aa: ASSPGLVDYEQY
abundance: .
v_gene: TRBV28